The entry below describes one T cell receptor (beta chain). The CDR3 is made up of 14 amino acids. Germline trimming cut 5 bases from V and 7 bases from J; bases unmatched to any gene: 7. Germline lookup yields CDR1 MNHEY and CDR2 SMNVEV (reference sequence). In the source study's methods: Amplified reference gene primers provided the basis for estimating nucleated cell counts. Measured with immunoSEQ multiplex PCR; TCRdb has only the in-frame clones, and not every one. That table supplies the V and J calls and clone size; D and trimming were determined from the DNA. This repertoire shows about 400,000 clones, roughly nine tenths found once; its top ten account for 1% to 1.5%. This specimen belongs to a study of blood T cell repertoires in COVID-19. On the study more broadly: Researchers got acute and convalescent COVID-19 samples from the United States, Italy and Spain. The cDNA or gDNA used as material had been derived from T cells, B-cell-depleted T cells, or PBMCs.

This sequence was found in a man in his forties or fifties with acute or convalescent COVID-19. Specimen: peripheral blood. The V call is TRBV27, the J call TRBJ2-1, with 8 bases fitting TRBD2. CDR3 sequence: CASSPSGRRNEQFF. CDR3 sequence (DNA): TGTGCCAGCAGTCCCAGCGGGAGACGTAATGAGCAGTTCTTC.